This passage covers 21 T cell receptor beta chains from one sample sequenced in a study of blood T cells in healthy people across ages. PCR was performed a second time for about 7 to 12 cycles using a sample-barcoded 5' primer and a J-beta primer mix. One entry per CDR3 protein results from TCRdb running MiXCR on the 5' RACE reads. The sample records about 1.6 million distinct CDR3 sequences, roughly 32% being singletons. Sequencing used blood. The receptor source for this set is a woman aged 25-40 years in good health.

The chain carries TRBV11-2 and TRBJ2-7, with 7 bases aligning to TRBD1. CDR3 length: 14 amino acids. Germline V gene sequence: CDR1 SGHAT, CDR2 FQNNGV. The junction had 6 bases not matched to a gene; V was cut back by 4 bases and J by 3 bases. In DNA, the CDR3 is TGTGCCAGCAGCTACGGACAGGCCTGCTACGAGCAGTACTTC. Its protein is CASSYGQACYEQYF.

This clonotype was observed a handful of times. The chain employs TRBV4-1 and TRBJ1-4; 8 bases are a match to TRBD1. Per the germline V gene, CDR1 is MGHRA and CDR2 is YSYEKL. J gave up 3 bases and V 0 bases, and 12 bases lay outside the gene matches. The CDR3 loop spans 19 amino acids. DNA for the CDR3: TGCGCCAGCAGCCAAGACTCCAGGGGGCAAATTGTGGCTAATGAAAAACTGTTTTTT. Its protein is CASSQDSRGQIVANEKLFF.

The V call is TRBV5-6, the J call TRBJ2-1; tentative D call: TRBD2 (5 bases). The length of the CDR3 is 16 residues. V lost 0 bases and J lost 8, with 18 bases in between. Germline lookup yields CDR1 SGHDT and CDR2 YYEEEE. The CDR3 nucleotides are TGTGCCAGCAGCTTGGGACTCCGGGATAAGGCACATGAGCAGTTCTTC. It yields the protein CASSLGLRDKAHEQFF. Combining the CDR3 with reference TRBV5-6 and TRBJ2-1 gives the whole variable domain DAGVTQSPTHLIKTRGQQVTLRCSPKSGHDTVSWYQQALGQGPQFIFQYYEEEERQRGNFPDRFSGHQFPNYSSELNVNALLLGDSALYLCASSLGLRDKAHEQFFGPGTRLTVL.

A few counts support this clonotype. Here the CDR3 DNA reads TGTGCCAGCAGCTTAGCCGACAGGGAGGATACGCAGTATTTT. Translated: CASSLADREDTQYF. The V call is TRBV13, the J call TRBJ2-3; 7 bases match TRBD1. CDR1 and CDR2 (germline): PRHDT, FYEKMQ (reference sequence). V was pared by 1 base and J by 6 bases, with 4 bases of the junction left unmatched. CDR3 size: 14 residues.

The chain carries TRBV12-3 or TRBV12-4 and TRBJ1-1; possible D gene TRBD1, 6 bases. The germline V and J ends were trimmed by 7 bases and 5 bases, with 20 bases remaining between them. The CDR3 sequence is 15 residues long. The CDR3 is CASISPGGAGTEAFF. CDR3 nucleotides: TGTGCCAGCATCTCCCCGGGGGGGGCGGGGACTGAAGCTTTCTTT.

The chain joins TRBV18 to TRBJ2-1, with TRBD1 identical over 9 bases. This CDR3 region has 14 residues. The V gene's germline CDR1 is KGHSH and CDR2 LQKENI. With V trimmed by 2 bases and J by 10 bases, 6 bases remained unmatched. The CDR3 spells CASSPGTGPREQFF. The CDR3 bases are TGTGCCAGCTCACCAGGGACAGGGCCGAGGGAGCAGTTCTTC.

As for this clonotype: Compared with germline, one end of the junction differs, possibly owing to a read error. The chain couples TRBV4-2 to TRBJ2-1; no definite D call. The CDR3 is 12 residues long. Germline loops: CDR1 LGHNA, CDR2 YNFKEQ. CDR3 in DNA: TGTGCCAGCAGCCAAGTATGGAATGGGCAGTTCTTC. Residues: CASSQVWNGQFF.

Remarks on this clonotype: The germline gene is not matched at one end of the junction; a read error may be the cause. The chain links TRBV4-1 to TRBJ2-3; weak D call: TRBD1 (5 bases). Germline values: CDR1 MGHRA, CDR2 YSYEKL. This CDR3 comprises 16 residues. CDR3 residues: CTSSQGNRRSTDTQYF. Written as DNA, the CDR3 is TGCACCAGCAGCCAAGGAAACAGGAGAAGCACAGATACGCAGTATTTT.

The sample holds a few counts of this clonotype. The rearrangement links TRBV6-5 to TRBJ2-1, with 10 nucleotides matching TRBD1. Losses at the gene ends were 4 bases for V and 5 bases for J; bases not matched to a gene: 11. Per the germline V gene, CDR1 is MNHEY and CDR2 is SVGAGI. The CDR3 has 17 amino acids. CDR3 amino acids: CASSWGAGTGANNEQFF. CDR3 DNA: TGTGCCAGCAGTTGGGGGGCCGGGACAGGGGCGAACAATGAGCAGTTCTTC.

This clonotype appeared a few times. V and J are TRBV10-3 and TRBJ2-1, with D maybe TRBD2 (6 bases). This CDR3 has 13 amino acids. Germline V gene lookup returns CDR1 ENHRY and CDR2 SYGVKD. Trimming removed 0 bases at V and 9 bases at J, with 9 bases between. The CDR3 loop reads CAISESGGSEQFF. The CDR3 coding sequence is TGTGCCATCAGTGAGTCGGGGGGTAGTGAGCAGTTCTTC.

Only a few counts were recorded for this clonotype. V is TRBV4-1 and J is TRBJ2-5; TRBD2 aligns across 8 bases. CDR1 and CDR2 from the germline V gene are MGHRA and YSYEKL. The CDR3 runs to 15 residues. Unmatched junction bases numbered 7, after V lost 2 bases and J lost 5 bases. The CDR3 reads CASSQIGLAVETQYF. As DNA, the CDR3 is TGCGCCAGCAGCCAAATCGGACTAGCTGTGGAGACCCAGTACTTC.

This chain uses TRBV5-6 with TRBJ2-1; 7 bases line up with TRBD1. V lost 0 bases to trimming and J lost 7 bases; unmatched junction nucleotides: 19. The germline V gene encodes CDR1 SGHDT and CDR2 YYEEEE. The CDR3 consists of 19 residues. The CDR3 sequence: CASSLARTGLERRGNEQFF. Here the CDR3 DNA reads TGTGCCAGCAGCTTGGCCCGGACAGGTCTCGAAAGGAGAGGTAATGAGCAGTTCTTC.

This clonotype was counted many times. The J gene is TRBJ1-2, the V gene TRBV20-1, with a weak D call TRBD1 (6 bases). The CDR3 length is 13 residues. Germline-derived CDR1 and CDR2 are DFQATT and SNEGSKA (reference sequence). V was pared by 6 bases and J by 2 bases, with 13 bases between. The CDR3 loop is CSAKFDRNYGYTF. The CDR3 DNA sequence: TGCAGTGCCAAGTTCGACAGGAACTATGGCTACACCTTC.

This clonotype turned up a few times. The rearrangement joins TRBV12-3 or TRBV12-4 to TRBJ2-5; no definite D call. The V and J ends lost 3 bases and 4 bases respectively, with 9 bases between them. The CDR3 has 13 residues. As DNA, the CDR3 is TGTGCCAGCAGTTTTTCCCCGGGAGAGACCCAGTACTTC. This sequence encodes CASSFSPGETQYF.

The chain carries TRBV12-3 or TRBV12-4 and TRBJ2-7; unclear D gene. The V and J ends lost 3 bases and 7 bases respectively, with 13 bases between them. The CDR3 loop spans 13 amino acids. CDR3 amino acids: CASSLGWGEEQYF. The CDR3 nucleotides read TGTGCCAGCAGTTTGGGGTGGGGTGAGGAGCAGTACTTC.

The J gene is TRBJ2-1, the V gene TRBV28; TRBD1 matches 7 bases. Germline CDR1 is MDHEN and CDR2 is SYDVKM. The CDR3 is 14 amino acids. V trimming: 7 bases; J trimming: 6 bases; junction bases outside the gene matches: 9. CDR3 protein: CASMGQRGFNEQFF. The DNA of the CDR3 is TGTGCCAGCATGGGACAGAGAGGCTTCAATGAGCAGTTCTTC. The variable domain in full, completed from reference TRBV28 and TRBJ2-1, reads DVKVTQSSRYLVKRTGEKVFLECVQDMDHENMFWYRQDPGLGLRLIYFSYDVKMKEKGDIPEGYSVSREKKERFSLILESASTNQTSMYLCASMGQRGFNEQFFGPGTRLTVL.

The chain uses TRBV3-1 and TRBJ2-4; D remains ambiguous. Germline V lookup: CDR1 LGHDT, CDR2 YNNKEL (reference sequence). V lost 5 bases, J lost 9 bases, and 11 bases lay in between. CDR3 size: 12 residues. In nucleotides, the CDR3 is TGTGCCAGCAGCGGAACCGGTGTCATTCAGTACTTC. Its translation is CASSGTGVIQYF.

This clonotype was seen a handful of times. V and J are TRBV20-1 and TRBJ2-5; maybe TRBD1 (6 bases). Deletions cut 6 bases from V and 2 bases from J, with 16 bases between. Per germline, CDR1 DFQATT and CDR2 SNEGSKA (reference sequence). CDR3 length equals 14 residues. CDR3 amino acids: CSAPTGHLQETQYF. DNA for the CDR3: TGCAGTGCCCCCACGGGACACCTTCAAGAGACCCAGTACTTC.

The chain has TRBV20-1 and TRBJ2-1; D is possibly TRBD2 (6 bases). The germline gives CDR1 DFQATT, CDR2 SNEGSKA (reference sequence). Trimming cost V 0 bases and J 3 bases, with 12 bases left between them. The CDR3 loop spans 15 amino acids. CDR3: CSARDPGDRYNEQFF. CDR3 nucleotides: TGCAGTGCTAGAGATCCGGGAGACCGCTACAATGAGCAGTTCTTC.

In the case of this clonotype: An end of the junction differs from the germline gene, which may be a read error. The chain recombines TRBV7-9 with TRBJ2-1; 10 bases line up with TRBD2. The CDR3 sequence is 16 residues long. CDR1 is SEHNR and CDR2 is FQNEAQ in the germline V gene (reference sequence). The CDR3 is CASNLGGYGTSDYQFF. DNA of the CDR3: TGTGCCAGCAACTTAGGAGGATACGGGACTAGCGATTACCAGTTCTTC.

V usage is TRBV25-1 and J usage is TRBJ2-1, with unresolved D. Germline V gives CDR1 MGHDK, CDR2 SYGVNS. This CDR3 spans 13 amino acids. Between the trimmed V and J ends, which lost 2 bases and 10 bases, there was a span of 12 bases. The DNA for the CDR3 is TGTGCCAGCAGTGAAGATTCGCTCCTCGAGCAGTTCTTC. It is translated as CASSEDSLLEQFF.